This is a list of T cell receptor beta chains from one sample in a study of cytomegalovirus exposure and HLA in healthy donors. The table came from immunoSEQ multiplex PCR; TCRdb's copy has only in-frame clones and leaves some out. The data contain about 140,000 clones, around 83% of them seen just once; the ten biggest clones take up around 1.3%. The sequenced material came from PBMCs. Receptor source: a male donor in good health and CMV-seropositive. CDR3s include the opening cysteine and the closing phenylalanine or tryptophan. The order of the fields is CDR3 length, V gene, CDR3 protein.

15,TRBV19,CASSIVRERGQPQHF
17,TRBV7-7,CASSSGTSGRFNNEQFF
14,TRBV19,CASSIVGTGHGYTF
14,TRBV5-6,CASSWKTRSYEQYF
18,TRBV4-1,CASSQDGGLDRVGTEAFF
14,TRBV10-1,CASKSLGRPSGYTF
15,TRBV7-6,CASSLAAGDTYEQYF
14,TRBV6-5,CASSYPTGGGEAFF
16,TRBV6-5,CASSYSWQGAIETQYF
17,TRBV2,CASSRGTGGVLEETQYF
17,TRBV29-1,CSALDRGWTSGSGELFF
15,TRBV5-1,CASSPFSGREETQYF
15,TRBV2,CASSEGLAYQETQYF
12,TRBV6-5,CASTRTGDGYTF
14,TRBV6-5,CASSFDRTGQPQHF